The entry below describes one TCR beta chain. These data originate in a study of T cells after somatic rescue of genetic block. The data were produced by immunoSEQ multiplex PCR, yet TCRdb's version contains in-frame clones alone and is incomplete. The sample lists some 70,000 clones; under 95% were seen once. Trimming shortened V by 0 bases and J by 7 bases, and 5 bases separated the two germline ends. Germline-derived CDR1 and CDR2 are SGHNT and YYREEE (reference sequence). The CDR3 runs to 11 residues. The origin of this receptor is a man aged 30-40 years. The rearrangement uses TRBV5-4 and TRBJ2-7; D is undetermined. Sequenced material: peripheral blood mononuclear cells (PBMCs). The CDR3 reads CASSLEREQYF. The CDR3 bases are TGTGCCAGCAGCTTGGAACGGGAGCAGTACTTC.